Below are 21 T cell receptor beta chains sequenced from a single sample in a study of T cells in Graves' hyperthyroidism and ophthalmopathy. From RNA transcripts, TCR beta CDR3 regions were amplified. HTBI primers were employed in a first-round RT-PCR of the TCR CDR3. In TCRdb, the multiplex PCR reads were re-called with MiXCR into one record per CDR3 protein. This sample has hundreds of thousands of distinct CDR3 sequences, with more than 30% found just once. Sequenced: blood. The origin of the receptors is a man younger than 35 with Graves' hyperthyroidism.

This clonotype was recorded at least ten times. The genes are TRBV7-8 and TRBJ1-1; D is unclear. This CDR3 has 15 amino acids. Germline V gives CDR1 SGHVS, CDR2 FQNEAQ. V lost 4 bases, J lost 5 bases, and 17 bases lay in between. Written as DNA, the CDR3 is TGTGCCAGCAGCTGGACCGGGGTAGGTGGGACTGAAGCTTTCTTT. Its translation: CASSWTGVGGTEAFF.

The V gene is TRBV5-5, the J gene TRBJ1-5; D gene unclear. The CDR3 loop spans 14 amino acids. V was cut by 1 base and J by 3 bases, with 8 bases left in between. Germline CDR1 SGHKS, CDR2 YYEKEE (reference sequence). CDR3 residues: CASSLMLINQPQHF. As DNA, the CDR3 is TGTGCCAGCAGCTTGATGCTTATCAATCAGCCCCAGCATTTT.

This clonotype has a count of ten or more. The J gene is TRBJ1-2, the V gene TRBV7-9, with TRBD1 matching 9 bases. This CDR3 contains 14 residues. CDR1 is SEHNR and CDR2 is FQNEAQ in the germline V gene (reference sequence). The ends lost 1 base at V and 6 bases at J; junction bases unmatched: 3. This chain's CDR3 is CASSLGDRVDGYTF. The CDR3 DNA is TGTGCCAGCAGCTTAGGGGACAGGGTCGATGGCTACACCTTC.

This clonotype was recorded at least ten times. The CDR3 DNA reads TGCGCCAGCAGCATCACGACGAGTACCTACGAGCAGTACTTC. This sequence encodes CASSITTSTYEQYF. The V and J genes are TRBV5-1 and TRBJ2-7; no definite D call. Germline CDR1 and CDR2: SGHRS and YFSETQ. Deletions cut 4 bases from V and 2 bases from J, with 13 bases between. This CDR3 region has 14 residues.

V is TRBV12-3 or TRBV12-4 and J is TRBJ1-5, with D possibly TRBD1 on 6 matching bases. The CDR3 is made up of 17 amino acids. V was clipped by 3 bases and J by 1 base, with 16 bases between them. The CDR3 sequence is CASSLNWAGTSNQPQHF. The CDR3 DNA follows: TGTGCCAGCAGTTTGAATTGGGCCGGGACAAGCAATCAGCCCCAGCATTTT.

V and J are TRBV7-3 and TRBJ2-7, with TRBD2 matching 8 bases. This CDR3 is 14 amino acids long. The V gene's germline CDR1 is SGHTA and CDR2 FQGTGA. V was pared by 7 bases and J by 2 bases, with 7 bases of the junction left unmatched. In DNA, the CDR3 is TGTGCCAGCAATTTTCCGGGACTAGCCTACGAGCAGTACTTC. It encodes CASNFPGLAYEQYF.

This clonotype showed up many times. V and J are TRBV19 and TRBJ1-1; TRBD1 aligns across 7 bases. Germline-derived CDR1 and CDR2 are LNHDA and SQIVND (reference sequence). Germline trimming cut 7 bases from V and 3 bases from J; bases unmatched to any gene: 5. The CDR3 totals 13 residues. In DNA form, the CDR3 reads TGTGCCAGTAAGGAGGGGGCTTACACTGAAGCTTTCTTT. This translates into CASKEGAYTEAFF. Full variable domain (outside the CDR3, taken from reference TRBV19 and TRBJ1-1): DGGITQSPKYLFRKEGQNVTLSCEQNLNHDAMYWYRQDPGQGLRLIYYSQIVNDFQKGDIAEGYSVSREKKESFPLTVTSAQKNPTAFYLCASKEGAYTEAFFGQGTRLTVV.

This clonotype was observed many times. This chain links TRBV12-3 or TRBV12-4 with TRBJ1-1; D gene ambiguous. The V end lost 4 bases, the J end lost 1 base, and 7 bases lay between the germline ends. The CDR3 consists of 13 residues. The chain's CDR3 is CASSSWPNTEAFF. The CDR3, as DNA: TGTGCCAGCAGTTCGTGGCCGAACACTGAAGCTTTCTTT.

This rearrangement joins TRBV10-3 to TRBJ2-7; D may be TRBD1 (6 bases). This CDR3 has 12 amino acids. The V and J ends lost 4 bases and 4 bases respectively, with 8 bases between them. The germline V gene encodes CDR1 ENHRY and CDR2 SYGVKD. This CDR3 is CAISARGYEQYF. The CDR3 region has the DNA TGTGCCATCAGTGCCAGGGGTTACGAGCAGTACTTC.

The V and J genes are TRBV19 and TRBJ1-1; 7 bases align to TRBD1. Germline values: CDR1 LNHDA, CDR2 SQIVND (reference sequence). The ends lost 9 bases at V and 0 bases at J; junction bases unmatched: 7. This CDR3 is built from 14 residues. Here the CDR3 reads CASLVDRMNTEAFF. As DNA, the CDR3 is TGTGCCAGCTTAGTGGACAGGATGAACACTGAAGCTTTCTTT.

This clonotype was seen repeatedly, ten times or more. The rearrangement joins TRBV19 to TRBJ1-2; perhaps TRBD1 as D (6 bases). Per the germline V gene, CDR1 is LNHDA and CDR2 is SQIVND (reference sequence). Trimming cost V 3 bases and J 6 bases, with 11 bases left between them. The CDR3 runs 13 residues. CDR3 amino acids: CASSIGRGDGYTF. CDR3 DNA: TGTGCCAGTAGTATCGGCAGGGGAGATGGCTACACCTTC.

The table lists this clonotype with a few counts. The chain combines TRBV12-3 or TRBV12-4 with TRBJ1-5, with a possible D match to TRBD1 (6 bases). The CDR3 totals 14 residues. Deletions cut 8 bases from V and 4 bases from J, with 15 bases between. In nucleotides, the CDR3 is TGTGCCAGCGCCCGACAGGAGGGAAATCAGCCCCAGCATTTT. It translates to CASARQEGNQPQHF.

This clonotype came up many times. The V and J genes are TRBV10-3 and TRBJ2-7; 7 bases match TRBD1. Germline assignment: CDR1 ENHRY and CDR2 SYGVKD. There are 14 residues in the CDR3. Trimming at V came to 6 bases and at J to 3 bases, leaving 8 bases not matched to a gene. CDR3 sequence reads: CAISLGQEVYEQYF. The CDR3 DNA is TGTGCCATCAGCCTCGGACAGGAGGTCTACGAGCAGTACTTC.

In this sample, this clonotype turned up a few times. The J gene is TRBJ2-7, the V gene TRBV20-1; 10 nucleotides agree with TRBD2. Germline V CDR1 and CDR2: DFQATT, SNEGSKA (reference sequence). The CDR3 is 12 residues long. V shed 5 bases, J shed 2 bases, and the junction held 0 bases outside the gene matches. The CDR3 region is CSAGLAAYEQYF. The CDR3 region has the DNA TGCAGTGCTGGACTAGCGGCCTACGAGCAGTACTTC.

Many counts were recorded for this clonotype. CDR3 amino acids: CASSLRQGEPQHF. Written as DNA, the CDR3 is TGTGCCAGCAGCTTAAGGCAGGGAGAGCCCCAGCATTTT. This chain joins TRBV7-9 and TRBJ1-5, with a possible D match to TRBD1 (5 bases). The CDR3 sequence is 13 residues long. V dropped 2 bases and J dropped 8 bases, with 10 bases sitting between them. Germline V gene data show CDR1 as SEHNR and CDR2 as FQNEAQ (reference sequence). The complete variable domain, with remaining parts taken from reference TRBV7-9 and TRBJ1-5, reads DTGVSQNPRHKITKRGQNVTFRCDPISEHNRLYWYRQTLGQGPEFLTYFQNEAQLEKSRLLSDRFSAERPKGSFSTLEIQRTEQGDSAMYLCASSLRQGEPQHFGDGTRLSIL.

The CDR3 loop is CASQRSVGNTIYF. In DNA form, the CDR3 reads TGTGCCAGCCAGCGGTCAGTTGGAAACACCATATATTTT. The rearrangement links TRBV6-1 to TRBJ1-3; D gene unclear. V lost 8 bases and J 3 bases, leaving 11 bases between the germline ends. This CDR3 spans 13 amino acids. CDR1 and CDR2 (germline): MNHNS, SASEGT.

The rearrangement uses TRBV7-6 and TRBJ2-7, with 12 positions matching TRBD1. The CDR3 totals 16 residues. V dropped 1 base and J dropped 5; count of bases not matched to a gene: 6. The germline gives CDR1 SGHVS, CDR2 FNYEAQ. Written as DNA, the CDR3 is TGTGCCAGCAGCTTAGGCTCGGGACAGGGGGCAGACGAGCAGTACTTC. Its translation is CASSLGSGQGADEQYF. Together with reference TRBV7-6 and TRBJ2-7, the CDR3 gives the full variable domain: GAGVSQSPRYKVTKRGQDVALRCDPISGHVSLYWYRQALGQGPEFLTYFNYEAQQDKSGLPNDRFSAERPEGSISTLTIQRTEQRDSAMYRCASSLGSGQGADEQYFGPGTRLTVT.

This clonotype came up once. This sequence joins TRBV15 and TRBJ2-2, with TRBD2 as a possible D gene (5 bases). There are 15 residues in the CDR3. The V and J ends lost 0 bases and 2 bases respectively, with 7 bases between them. Per germline, CDR1 LNHNV and CDR2 YYDKDF (reference sequence). CDR3 nucleotide sequence: TGTGCCACCAGCAGAGAGGGGAGAAACACCGGGGAGCTGTTTTTT. It is translated as CATSREGRNTGELFF.

As regards this clonotype: One junction end does not reproduce the germline sequence, and a read error may be involved. V is TRBV6-1 and J is TRBJ2-7, with no clear D. The CDR3 is 14 amino acids. Germline V gene sequence: CDR1 MNHNS, CDR2 SASEGT. CDR3 amino acids: CASHPYSPSYGQYF. The DNA of the CDR3 is TGTGCCAGCCACCCCTACAGCCCCTCCTACGGGCAGTACTTC.

The table lists this clonotype with a few counts. The chain has TRBV19 and TRBJ2-7; no clear D. From germline, CDR1 is LNHDA and CDR2 SQIVND (reference sequence). V was trimmed by 1 base and J by 2 bases, leaving 12 bases between them. There are 15 residues in the CDR3. In nucleotides, the CDR3 is TGTGCCAGTAGTATAGGCCTCGGTTCCACCTACGAGCAGTACTTC. This sequence encodes CASSIGLGSTYEQYF.

This clonotype was found many times. J is TRBJ2-7 and V is TRBV29-1, with no clear D. The CDR3 sequence is 13 residues long. Germline CDR1 and CDR2: SQVTM and ANQGSEA. Deletions cut 4 bases from V and 2 bases from J, with 12 bases between. For the CDR3, the DNA is TGCAGCGTTGGGTCCGGGTCTGCCTACGAGCAGTACTTC. Translation: CSVGSGSAYEQYF.